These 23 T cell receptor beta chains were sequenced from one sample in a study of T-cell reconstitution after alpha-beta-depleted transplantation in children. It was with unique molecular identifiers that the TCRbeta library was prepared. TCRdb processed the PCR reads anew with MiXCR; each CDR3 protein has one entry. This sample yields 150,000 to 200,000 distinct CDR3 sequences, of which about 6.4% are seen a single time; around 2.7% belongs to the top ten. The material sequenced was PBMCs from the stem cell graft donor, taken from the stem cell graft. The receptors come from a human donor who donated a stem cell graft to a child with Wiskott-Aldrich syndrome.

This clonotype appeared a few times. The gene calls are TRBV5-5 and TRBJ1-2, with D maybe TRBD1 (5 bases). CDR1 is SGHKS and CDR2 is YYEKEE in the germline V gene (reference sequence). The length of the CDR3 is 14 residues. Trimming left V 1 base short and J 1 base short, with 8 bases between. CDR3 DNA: TGTGCCAGCAGCTTGAGGGGTCATAACTATGGCTACACCTTC. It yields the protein CASSLRGHNYGYTF.

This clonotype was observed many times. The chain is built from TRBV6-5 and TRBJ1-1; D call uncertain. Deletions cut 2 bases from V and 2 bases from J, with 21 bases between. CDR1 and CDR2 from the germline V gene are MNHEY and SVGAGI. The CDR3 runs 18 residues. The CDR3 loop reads CASSYRVGAGGGNTEAFF. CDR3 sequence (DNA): TGTGCCAGCAGTTACAGAGTCGGCGCAGGTGGTGGAAACACTGAAGCTTTCTTT.

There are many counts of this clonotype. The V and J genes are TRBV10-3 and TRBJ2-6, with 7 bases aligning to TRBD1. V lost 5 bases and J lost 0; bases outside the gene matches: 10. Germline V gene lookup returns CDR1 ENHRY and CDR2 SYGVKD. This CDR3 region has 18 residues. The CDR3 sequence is CAISLFSGQTSGANVLTF. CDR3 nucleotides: TGTGCCATCAGTTTATTTTCGGGACAGACCTCTGGGGCCAACGTCCTGACTTTC.

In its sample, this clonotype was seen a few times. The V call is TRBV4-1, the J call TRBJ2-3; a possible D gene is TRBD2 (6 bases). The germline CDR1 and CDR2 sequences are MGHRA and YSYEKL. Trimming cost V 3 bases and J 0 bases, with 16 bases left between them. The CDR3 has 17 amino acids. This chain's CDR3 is CASSHPLAGTSTDTQYF. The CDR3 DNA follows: TGCGCCAGCAGCCATCCTCTGGCGGGGACTAGCACAGATACGCAGTATTTT.

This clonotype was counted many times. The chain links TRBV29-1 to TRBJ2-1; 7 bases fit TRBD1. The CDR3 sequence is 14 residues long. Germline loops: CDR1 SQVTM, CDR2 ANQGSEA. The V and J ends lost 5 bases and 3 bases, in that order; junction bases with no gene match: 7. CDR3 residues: CSVLRRDSYNEQFF. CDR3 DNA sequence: TGCAGCGTTTTACGCCGGGACAGCTACAATGAGCAGTTCTTC.

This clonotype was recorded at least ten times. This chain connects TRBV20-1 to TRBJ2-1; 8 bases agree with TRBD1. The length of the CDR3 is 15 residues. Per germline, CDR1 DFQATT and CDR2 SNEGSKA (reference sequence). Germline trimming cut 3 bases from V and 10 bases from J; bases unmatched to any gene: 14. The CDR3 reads CSARLGDRPKTEQFF. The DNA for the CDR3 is TGCAGTGCTAGGCTTGGGGACAGGCCTAAAACCGAGCAGTTCTTC.

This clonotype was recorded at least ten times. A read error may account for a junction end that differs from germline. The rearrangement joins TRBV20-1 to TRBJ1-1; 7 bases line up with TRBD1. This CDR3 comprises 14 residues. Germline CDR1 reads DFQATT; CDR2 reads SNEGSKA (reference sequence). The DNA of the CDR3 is TGCAGTGGCGACAGACAGGGAATGAAGACTGAAGCTTTCTTT. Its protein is CSGDRQGMKTEAFF.

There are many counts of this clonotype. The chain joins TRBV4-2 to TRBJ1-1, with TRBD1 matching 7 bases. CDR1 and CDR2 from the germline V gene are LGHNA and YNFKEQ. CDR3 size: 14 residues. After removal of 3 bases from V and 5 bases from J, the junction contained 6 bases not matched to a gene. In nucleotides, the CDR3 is TGTGCCAGCAGCCACTTGACAGGGTGGACTGAAGCTTTCTTT. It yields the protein CASSHLTGWTEAFF.

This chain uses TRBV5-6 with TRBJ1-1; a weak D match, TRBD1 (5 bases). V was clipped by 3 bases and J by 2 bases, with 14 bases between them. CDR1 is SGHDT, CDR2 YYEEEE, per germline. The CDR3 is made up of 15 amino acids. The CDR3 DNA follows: TGTGCCAGCAGCTGGGGGGGTGAAGTCAACACTGAAGCTTTCTTT. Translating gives CASSWGGEVNTEAFF.

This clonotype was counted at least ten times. The CDR3 loop reads CASGLVPGVTSTDTQYF. CDR3 in DNA: TGTGCTAGTGGTTTGGTACCTGGGGTGACTAGCACAGATACGCAGTATTTT. V and J are TRBV12-5 and TRBJ2-3, with D unresolved. Per the germline V gene, CDR1 is LGHNT and CDR2 is FRNRAP. This CDR3 is built from 17 residues. Trimming stripped 0 bases from V and 0 bases from J, with 13 bases between.

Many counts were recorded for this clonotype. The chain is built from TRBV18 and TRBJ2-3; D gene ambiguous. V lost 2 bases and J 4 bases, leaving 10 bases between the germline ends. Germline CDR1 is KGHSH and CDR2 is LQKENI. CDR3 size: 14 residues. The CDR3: CASSPRTPPDTQYF. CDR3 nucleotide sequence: TGTGCCAGCTCACCAAGAACACCTCCAGATACGCAGTATTTT.

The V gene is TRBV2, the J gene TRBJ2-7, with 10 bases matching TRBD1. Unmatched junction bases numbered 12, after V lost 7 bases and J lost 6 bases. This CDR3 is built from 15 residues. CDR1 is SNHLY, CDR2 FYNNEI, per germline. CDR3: CASTALGQGGGEQYF. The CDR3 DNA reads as TGTGCCAGCACCGCCCTCGGACAGGGGGGTGGCGAGCAGTACTTC.

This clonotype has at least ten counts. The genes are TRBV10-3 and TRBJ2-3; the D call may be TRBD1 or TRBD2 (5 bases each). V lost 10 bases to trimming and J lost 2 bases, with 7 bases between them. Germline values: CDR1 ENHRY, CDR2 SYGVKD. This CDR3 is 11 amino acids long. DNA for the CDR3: TGTGCCACCGGGACCACAGATACGCAGTATTTT. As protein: CATGTTDTQYF.

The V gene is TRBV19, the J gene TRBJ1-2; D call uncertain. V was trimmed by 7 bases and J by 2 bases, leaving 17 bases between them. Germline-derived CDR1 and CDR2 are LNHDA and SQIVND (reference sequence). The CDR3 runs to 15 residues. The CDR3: CASTMGHSVNYGYTF. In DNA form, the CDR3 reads TGTGCCAGTACCATGGGCCACTCGGTAAACTATGGCTACACCTTC.

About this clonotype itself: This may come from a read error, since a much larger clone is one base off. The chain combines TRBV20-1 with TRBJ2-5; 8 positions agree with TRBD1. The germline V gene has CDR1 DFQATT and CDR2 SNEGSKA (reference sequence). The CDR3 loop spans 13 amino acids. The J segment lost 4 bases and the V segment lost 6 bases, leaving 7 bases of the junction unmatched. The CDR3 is CSARSTGGETQYF. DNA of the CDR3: TGCAGTGCCAGATCCACAGGGGGAGAGACCCAGTACTTC.

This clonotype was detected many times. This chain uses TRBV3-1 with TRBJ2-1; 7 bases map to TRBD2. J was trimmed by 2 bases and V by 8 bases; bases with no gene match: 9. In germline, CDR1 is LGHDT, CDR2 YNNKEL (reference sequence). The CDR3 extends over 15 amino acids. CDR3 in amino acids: CASSHRRGAYNEQFF. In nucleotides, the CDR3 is TGTGCCAGCTCCCATAGACGGGGGGCCTACAATGAGCAGTTCTTC.

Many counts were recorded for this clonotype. CDR3 residues: CASSLEGSDTGELFF. In DNA form, the CDR3 reads TGTGCCAGCAGCCTGGAGGGATCCGACACCGGGGAGCTGTTTTTT. The rearrangement links TRBV7-9 to TRBJ2-2, with a weak D call TRBD2 (6 bases). V gave up 5 bases and J gave up 3 bases, with 13 bases separating them. CDR3 length: 15 residues. Germline V gives CDR1 SEHNR, CDR2 FQNEAQ (reference sequence).

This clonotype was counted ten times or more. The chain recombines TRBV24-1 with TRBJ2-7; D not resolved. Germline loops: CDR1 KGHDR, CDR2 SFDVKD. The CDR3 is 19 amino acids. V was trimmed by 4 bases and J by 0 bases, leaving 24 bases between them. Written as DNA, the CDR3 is TGTGCCACCAGTGAGGAACAGTCTTTACCCCCTCGGCGCTCCTACGAGCAGTACTTC. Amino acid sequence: CATSEEQSLPPRRSYEQYF.

As DNA, the CDR3 is TGTGCCAGCGGCCTTGGAGCGGGAGGGCCCCACGAGCAGTACTTC. Its protein is CASGLGAGGPHEQYF. The chain carries TRBV11-2 and TRBJ2-7, with 10 bases fitting TRBD2. CDR1 SGHAT and CDR2 FQNNGV come from the germline V gene. The CDR3 covers 15 residues. V gave up 8 bases and J gave up 5 bases; unmatched junction bases: 12.

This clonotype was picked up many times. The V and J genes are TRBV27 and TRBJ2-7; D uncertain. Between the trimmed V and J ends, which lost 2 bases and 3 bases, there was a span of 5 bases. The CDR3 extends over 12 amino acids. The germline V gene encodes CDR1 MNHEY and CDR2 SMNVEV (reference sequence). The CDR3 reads CASSLNSYEQYF. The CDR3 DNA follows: TGTGCCAGCAGTTTAAACAGCTACGAGCAGTACTTC.

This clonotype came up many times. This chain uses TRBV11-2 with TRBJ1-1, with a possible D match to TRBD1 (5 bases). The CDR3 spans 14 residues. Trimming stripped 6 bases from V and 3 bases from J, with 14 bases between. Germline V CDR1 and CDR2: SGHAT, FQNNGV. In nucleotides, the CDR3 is TGTGCCAGCAGTTCCCATGGAGGGGACACTGAAGCTTTCTTT. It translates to CASSSHGGDTEAFF.

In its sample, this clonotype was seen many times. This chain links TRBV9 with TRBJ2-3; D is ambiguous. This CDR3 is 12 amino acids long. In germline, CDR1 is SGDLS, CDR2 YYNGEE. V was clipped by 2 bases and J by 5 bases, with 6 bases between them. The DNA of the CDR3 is TGTGCCAGCAGCGTCTTAGGAGATACGCAGTATTTT. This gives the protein CASSVLGDTQYF.

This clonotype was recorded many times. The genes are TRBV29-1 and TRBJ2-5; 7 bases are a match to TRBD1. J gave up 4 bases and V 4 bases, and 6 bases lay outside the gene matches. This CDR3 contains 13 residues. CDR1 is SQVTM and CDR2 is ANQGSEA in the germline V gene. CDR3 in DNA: TGCAGCGTTGGACAGGGAGTAAGAGAGACCCAGTACTTC. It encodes CSVGQGVRETQYF.